This T cell receptor beta chain was recorded in a study of blood T cell repertoires in COVID-19. As for the study in general: The origin of the acute and convalescent COVID-19 samples was the United States, Italy and Spain. Sources were T cells, B-cell-depleted T cells, or PBMCs; the material itself was cDNA or gDNA.

Authors' data handling: By means of reference gene primer amplification, nucleated cell counts were estimated. Repertoires were generated with immunoSEQ multiplex PCR, while TCRdb's copy carries only in-frame clones and drops some. D and trimming come from the DNA, and the V and J calls and clone size come from that table. This table has 65,000 to 90,000 clones, over 70% appearing once. The germline CDR1 and CDR2 sequences are DFQATT and SNEGSKA (reference sequence). This CDR3 is built from 14 residues. Trimming took off 3 bases at V and 1 base at J, with 13 bases between the two ends. This clone was recorded a few times.

The chain employs TRBV20-1 and TRBJ2-7; TRBD1 might be the D (6 bases). Sequencing used peripheral blood. This TCR derives from a man at least 80 years old with active or convalescent COVID-19. CDR3 in DNA: TGCAGTGCTAGTACCCAGGGGCCATCCTACGAGCAGTACTTC. Encoded protein: CSASTQGPSYEQYF.